The TCR beta chain under discussion was sequenced for a study of OX40 agonist ivuxolimab in advanced cancers. Sequencing used immunoSEQ multiplex PCR; TCRdb keeps in-frame clones, though not all of them. This sample yields roughly 42,000 clones, of which about nine tenths are seen a single time; around an eighth belongs to the top ten. V dropped 3 bases and J dropped 3 bases, with 8 bases sitting between them. This CDR3 is built from 13 residues. Germline V gene lookup returns CDR1 SGHKS and CDR2 YYEKEE (reference sequence). This TCR was sampled from an adult with an advanced solid tumor such as melanoma, head and neck, liver or kidney cancer. This specimen consisted of CD4+ or CD8+ T cells sorted from blood, obtained in a trial of the OX40 agonist ivuxolimab. The chain joins TRBV5-5 to TRBJ2-3; no firm D call. The CDR3 is CASSSPMTDTQYF. Here the CDR3 DNA reads TGTGCCAGCAGCTCTCCAATGACAGATACGCAGTATTTT.